The 23 T cell receptor beta chains below come from one sample, sequenced in a study of CD8 T cells in Susac syndrome. Random hexamers were used to reverse transcribe an amount of about 0.45 to 1 ug RNA. TCRdb itself ran the immunoSEQ multiplex PCR reads through MiXCR, one entry per CDR3 protein. The data contain around 130,000 distinct CDR3 sequences, over 75% of them singletons. Material: CD8+ T cells from PBMCs. Every receptor here comes from a human donor with multiple sclerosis.

The chain links TRBV14 to TRBJ2-1; TRBD2 might be the D (5 bases). CDR3 length equals 18 residues. Germline CDR1 and CDR2: SGHDN and FVKESK. V lost 1 base to trimming and J lost 4 bases, with 20 bases between them. CDR3 loop: CASSQAYGESYLYNEQFF. CDR3 DNA sequence: TGTGCCAGCAGCCAAGCATACGGGGAGTCCTATTTGTACAATGAGCAGTTCTTC.

This chain joins TRBV9 and TRBJ2-4; no clear D. The germline V gene has CDR1 SGDLS and CDR2 YYNGEE. The ends were cut back, 3 bases at V and 3 bases at J, with 16 bases in the middle. This CDR3 contains 16 residues. The CDR3 spells CASSDTDRGGKNIQYF. For the CDR3, the DNA is TGTGCCAGCAGCGACACGGACCGCGGTGGCAAAAACATTCAGTACTTC.

The chain uses TRBV5-6 and TRBJ1-3, with TRBD1 matching 8 bases. The CDR3 is 18 residues long. The junction had 12 bases not matched to a gene; V was cut back by 4 bases and J by 0 bases. Germline V gives CDR1 SGHDT, CDR2 YYEEEE. In DNA, the CDR3 is TGTGCCAGCAGCCAGACAGGGGTCCCCTCTTACTCTGGAAACACCATATATTTT. It translates to CASSQTGVPSYSGNTIYF.

This clonotype appeared a single time. The chain is built from TRBV19 and TRBJ1-5; 9 nucleotides match TRBD1. The better agreement between TRBJ2-3 and the DNA end casts doubt on the J call. Germline-derived CDR1 and CDR2 are LNHDA and SQIVND (reference sequence). This CDR3 is built from 15 residues. The CDR3 coding sequence is TGTGCCAGTACCTTATCACAGGGGGCCTATCAGCCCCAGTATTTT. Encoded protein: CASTLSQGAYQPQYF.

This sequence joins TRBV4-1 and TRBJ2-1; 12 nucleotides line up with TRBD2. This CDR3 contains 14 residues. Germline CDR1 is MGHRA and CDR2 is YSYEKL. The J segment lost 8 bases and the V segment lost 3 bases, leaving 2 bases of the junction unmatched. DNA of the CDR3: TGCGCCAGCAGCCAGACTAGCGGGAGCTATGAGCAGTTCTTC. This translates into CASSQTSGSYEQFF.

The chain uses TRBV2 and TRBJ2-3, with 7 bases lining up with TRBD1. The length of the CDR3 is 15 residues. J lost 0 bases, V lost 6 bases, and 6 bases had no gene match. The germline V gene encodes CDR1 SNHLY and CDR2 FYNNEI. CDR3 nucleotide sequence: TGTGCCAGCAGGCCCGGGACAGCAAGCACAGATACGCAGTATTTT. It is translated as CASRPGTASTDTQYF. The full variable domain, in which reference TRBV2 and TRBJ2-3 provide the parts outside the CDR3, is EPEVTQTPSHQVTQMGQEVILRCVPISNHLYFYWYRQILGQKVEFLVSFYNNEISEKSEIFDDQFSVERPDGSNFTLKIRSTKLEDSAMYFCASRPGTASTDTQYFGPGTRLTVL.

The chain links TRBV6-6 to TRBJ1-1; D remains unclear. CDR1 and CDR2 (germline): MNHNY, SVGAGI (reference sequence). The CDR3 spans 13 residues. Trimming left V 4 bases short and J 3 bases short, with 9 bases between. The DNA of the CDR3 is TGTGCCAGCAGTTTAGACACCTACACTGAAGCTTTCTTT. Translating gives CASSLDTYTEAFF.

The chain uses TRBV30 and TRBJ2-7, with a weak D call TRBD1 (6 bases). The V end lost 4 bases, the J end lost 3 bases, and 16 bases lay between the germline ends. Germline assignment: CDR1 GTSNPN and CDR2 SVGIG (reference sequence). The CDR3 is 14 amino acids. CDR3 nucleotide sequence: TGTGCCTGGAACTATGGGACACCCCACTACGAGCAGTACTTC. It translates to CAWNYGTPHYEQYF.

This clonotype has more than one count but fewer than ten. The rearrangement joins TRBV4-1 to TRBJ2-7; 7 bases are shared with TRBD1. Per germline, CDR1 MGHRA and CDR2 YSYEKL. V lost 2 bases to trimming and J lost 3 bases; unmatched junction nucleotides: 7. This CDR3 comprises 15 residues. This CDR3 reads CASSQPGQPIYEQYF. CDR3 coding DNA: TGCGCCAGCAGCCAACCGGGACAGCCGATCTACGAGCAGTACTTC.

The chain uses TRBV5-6 and TRBJ1-5, with 9 nucleotides matching TRBD1. V shed 3 bases, J shed 7 bases, and the junction held 5 bases outside the gene matches. This CDR3 has 14 amino acids. CDR1 and CDR2 from the germline V gene are SGHDT and YYEEEE. CDR3 sequence: CASSWGTGNQPQHF. CDR3 coding DNA: TGTGCCAGCAGCTGGGGGACAGGGAACCAGCCCCAGCATTTT.

The rearrangement uses TRBV7-9 and TRBJ1-5; D is unresolved. The germline gives CDR1 SEHNR, CDR2 FQNEAQ (reference sequence). The CDR3 has 13 residues. The V end was cut by 5 bases, the J end by 4 bases, with 9 bases between. The CDR3 DNA reads TGTGCCAGCAGCATAGGAGGGAATCAGCCCCAGCATTTT. As protein: CASSIGGNQPQHF.

The chain has TRBV7-9 and TRBJ2-7; D is uncertain. V dropped 6 bases and J dropped 4 bases, with 10 bases sitting between them. The CDR3 loop spans 12 amino acids. CDR1 and CDR2 from the germline V gene are SEHNR and FQNEAQ (reference sequence). The CDR3 protein is CASRAGPYEQYV. DNA for the CDR3: TGTGCCAGCAGGGCAGGACCATACGAGCAGTACGTC.

This sequence joins TRBV15 and TRBJ1-2; D gene uncertain. The CDR3 is made up of 14 amino acids. Germline CDR1 is LNHNV and CDR2 is YYDKDF (reference sequence). V was cut by 4 bases and J by 8 bases, with 17 bases left in between. Here the CDR3 DNA reads TGTGCCACCAGCATATCGGTTATGTCCGACGGCTACACCTTC. Its translation: CATSISVMSDGYTF.

This chain's CDR3 is CASSPQGPPRYEQYF. DNA for the CDR3: TGTGCCAGCAGTCCACAGGGGCCGCCAAGATACGAGCAGTACTTC. The J gene is TRBJ2-7, the V gene TRBV6-5, with TRBD1 matching over 7 bases. J lost 4 bases, V lost 5 bases, and 11 bases had no gene match. Germline CDR1 and CDR2: MNHEY and SVGAGI. This CDR3 has 15 amino acids.

The chain combines TRBV2 with TRBJ2-3; D gene uncertain. V shed 4 bases and J shed 8 bases, with 4 bases lying between them. The CDR3 spans 10 residues. CDR1 and CDR2 from the germline V gene are SNHLY and FYNNEI. CDR3 sequence (DNA): TGTGCCAGCAGTGGCCCTACGCAGTATTTT. This sequence encodes CASSGPTQYF.

CDR3 sequence (DNA): TGTGCCAGCAGCTTAGTCGATGACTATGGCTACACCTTC. Translation gives CASSLVDDYGYTF. The chain is built from TRBV5-6 and TRBJ1-2; D call uncertain. In germline, CDR1 is SGHDT, CDR2 YYEEEE. The V and J ends lost 2 bases and 3 bases respectively, with 8 bases between them. The CDR3 covers 13 residues.

The chain recombines TRBV27 with TRBJ2-3, with TRBD2 matching over 8 bases. The CDR3 runs to 16 residues. Germline V CDR1 and CDR2: MNHEY, SMNVEV (reference sequence). The V gene end was trimmed by 7 bases and the J gene end by 2 bases; junction bases not matched to a gene: 11. CDR3 region: CASNQRAGVSTDTQYF. CDR3 DNA: TGTGCCAGCAATCAACGAGCGGGAGTTTCCACAGATACGCAGTATTTT.

This clonotype was seen more than once but under ten times. CDR3 nucleotide sequence: TGTGCCACGGGGACTAGCGGGGGGGCCTTCAACGAGCAGTACTTC. It specifies CATGTSGGAFNEQYF. This chain uses TRBV6-1 with TRBJ2-7; TRBD2 aligns across 16 bases. The CDR3 is made up of 15 amino acids. J lost 5 bases, V lost 10 bases, and 8 bases had no gene match. In germline, CDR1 is MNHNS, CDR2 SASEGT.

The chain couples TRBV20-1 to TRBJ1-2; D gene unclear. V lost 7 bases and J 3 bases, leaving 18 bases between the germline ends. The germline CDR1 and CDR2 sequences are DFQATT and SNEGSKA (reference sequence). The CDR3 covers 14 residues. The CDR3 DNA is TGCAGTGTAGAGCCCCGTGTCGGGGACTATGGCTACACCTTC. The encoded protein is CSVEPRVGDYGYTF.

The chain joins TRBV7-9 to TRBJ1-2; tentative D call: TRBD1 (5 bases). CDR1 SEHNR and CDR2 FQNEAQ come from the germline V gene (reference sequence). The length of the CDR3 is 12 residues. The V and J ends lost 1 base and 12 bases respectively, with 12 bases between them. CDR3 coding DNA: TGTGCCAGCAGCTTAGAGCTCCTGGGGGACACCTTC. This gives the protein CASSLELLGDTF.

The J gene is TRBJ1-2, the V gene TRBV6-1; D is possibly TRBD1 (5 bases). The CDR3 contains 12 residues. Trimming pared 10 bases from V and 4 bases from J, leaving 13 bases between. Germline CDR1 MNHNS, CDR2 SASEGT. CDR3 sequence: CATRQLTYGYTF. The DNA of the CDR3 is TGTGCCACCCGACAGCTCACCTATGGCTACACCTTC.

The table lists this clonotype with a count of one. This chain connects TRBV20-1 to TRBJ1-5; 7 positions agree with TRBD1. The CDR3 length is 14 residues. Trimming took 3 bases from V and 4 from J; bases not matched to a gene: 6. Germline V gene lookup returns CDR1 DFQATT and CDR2 SNEGSKA (reference sequence). This CDR3 is CSARRQGDNQPQHF. CDR3 nucleotides: TGCAGTGCTAGGCGACAGGGTGATAATCAGCCCCAGCATTTT.

The rearrangement joins TRBV13 to TRBJ2-1, with D hard to call. Germline CDR1 PRHDT, CDR2 FYEKMQ (reference sequence). Trimming took off 5 bases at V and 12 bases at J, with 14 bases between the two ends. The CDR3 runs to 12 residues. The CDR3: CASSPSGAGQFF. The CDR3 nucleotides read TGTGCCAGCAGCCCCTCAGGCGCCGGGCAGTTCTTC.